The 23 T cell receptor beta chains in this list originate from one sample, sequenced in a study of T cell repertoires in cytomegalovirus infection. Via MiXCR, TCRdb re-called the reads, giving one row per CDR3 protein. The repertoire includes nearly 550,000 distinct CDR3 sequences, approximately 17% of them detected once, and 20% to 30% sits in the top ten. Sequences were obtained from CD8+ T cells from PBMCs. The origin of the receptors is a human donor in good health (CMV status not recorded). Some clones in this sample may be carry-over from other donors' samples.

This clonotype came up a few times. The CDR3 nucleotides are TGTGCCAGCAGCGCCGGGGACGGCGGACGGGGCATTCAGTACTTC. Its translation is CASSAGDGGRGIQYF. The chain links TRBV9 to TRBJ2-4; D assignment may be TRBD1 or TRBD2 (5 bases each). Deletions cut 3 bases from V and 9 bases from J, with 19 bases between. This CDR3 comprises 15 residues. CDR1 is SGDLS and CDR2 is YYNGEE in the germline V gene.

This clonotype was detected only a few times. The chain joins TRBV6-6 to TRBJ2-1, with 7 bases that match TRBD1. The V gene end was trimmed by 2 bases and the J gene end by 14 bases; junction bases not matched to a gene: 9. Germline V gives CDR1 MNHNY, CDR2 SVGAGI (reference sequence). The CDR3 has 13 residues. The CDR3 protein is CASSYPDRETEFF. The DNA of the CDR3 is TGTGCCAGCAGTTACCCTGACAGGGAGACTGAGTTCTTC.

This clonotype was counted only a few times. This chain connects TRBV15 to TRBJ2-2, with D perhaps matching TRBD1 (5 bases). Trimming left V 4 bases short and J 1 base short, with 10 bases between. Germline V gene data show CDR1 as LNHNV and CDR2 as YYDKDF (reference sequence). CDR3 length: 15 residues. The CDR3 region is CATSIPGWNTGELFF. The CDR3, as DNA: TGTGCCACCAGCATCCCAGGGTGGAACACCGGGGAGCTGTTTTTT.

The sample holds many counts of this clonotype. The chain employs TRBV7-9 and TRBJ1-4, with 7 nucleotides matching TRBD1. Trimming cost V 5 bases and J 4 bases; bases outside gene matches: 7. The CDR3 is 15 residues long. In germline, CDR1 is SEHNR, CDR2 FQNEAQ (reference sequence). CDR3 bases: TGTGCCAGCAGCGTACAGACAGGGAATAATGAAAAACTGTTTTTT. This translates into CASSVQTGNNEKLFF.

This clonotype was seen repeatedly, ten times or more. The CDR3, as DNA: TGTGCCAGCAGCTCATTGGCGCGAAACAGGTCCTACGAGCAGTACTTC. Protein: CASSSLARNRSYEQYF. This chain uses TRBV7-8 with TRBJ2-7; perhaps TRBD1 as D (5 bases). The ends were cut back, 4 bases at V and 1 base at J, with 17 bases in the middle. CDR1 and CDR2 (germline): SGHVS, FQNEAQ. The CDR3 runs 16 residues.

V gene TRBV28 combines with J gene TRBJ2-7, with 9 positions matching TRBD1. Germline assignment: CDR1 MDHEN and CDR2 SYDVKM. The CDR3 spans 11 residues. The ends lost 7 bases at V and 6 bases at J; junction bases unmatched: 1. CDR3: CASNRGLEQYF. In nucleotides, the CDR3 is TGTGCCAGCAACAGGGGGCTCGAGCAGTACTTC.

This clonotype was counted ten times or more. This sequence joins TRBV11-2 and TRBJ2-1; 14 bases agree with TRBD2. The CDR3 length is 21 residues. After removal of 1 base from V and 0 bases from J, the junction contained 11 bases not matched to a gene. CDR1 SGHAT and CDR2 FQNNGV come from the germline V gene. The CDR3 coding sequence is TGTGCCAGCAGCTTAGGCCTGACTAGCGGGGGGGCCCAGGGCTCCTACAATGAGCAGTTCTTC. Its protein is CASSLGLTSGGAQGSYNEQFF.

This clonotype has only a few counts. This chain joins TRBV4-1 and TRBJ1-5; D remains unclear. Germline CDR1 and CDR2: MGHRA and YSYEKL. Trimming took off 3 bases at V and 4 bases at J, with 16 bases between the two ends. This CDR3 has 16 amino acids. CDR3 loop: CASSQRGGLSNQPQHF. In DNA, the CDR3 is TGCGCCAGCAGCCAGCGCGGAGGTCTAAGTAATCAGCCCCAGCATTTT.

This clonotype has ten or more counts. The chain uses TRBV7-9 and TRBJ2-2; 10 bases are shared with TRBD1. Per germline, CDR1 SEHNR and CDR2 FQNEAQ (reference sequence). The length of the CDR3 is 16 residues. Germline trimming cut 5 bases from V and 3 bases from J; bases unmatched to any gene: 6. The CDR3 sequence is CASSPDRGRHTGELFF. CDR3 DNA: TGTGCCAGCAGCCCTGACAGGGGGCGGCACACCGGGGAGCTGTTTTTT.

In its sample, this clonotype was seen a few times. This rearrangement joins TRBV6-1 to TRBJ1-2, with D perhaps matching TRBD1 (6 bases). Per germline, CDR1 MNHNS and CDR2 SASEGT. V lost 8 bases and J lost 6, with 13 bases in between. The CDR3 has 12 amino acids. Here the CDR3 reads CASLRGANGYTF. The CDR3 coding sequence is TGTGCCAGCCTTCGGGGGGCGAATGGCTACACCTTC.

This chain connects TRBV20-1 to TRBJ2-7, with TRBD2 identical over 8 bases. Per the germline V gene, CDR1 is DFQATT and CDR2 is SNEGSKA (reference sequence). V was clipped by 1 base and J by 3 bases; unmatched bases: 5. The CDR3 is 14 amino acids. The CDR3: CSARARLAGYEQYF. The CDR3 DNA follows: TGCAGTGCTAGAGCTCGGCTAGCGGGCTACGAGCAGTACTTC.

The table lists this clonotype with many counts. V usage is TRBV7-9 and J usage is TRBJ1-5; no firm D call. V was clipped by 3 bases and J by 2 bases, with 11 bases between them. Germline CDR1 SEHNR, CDR2 FQNEAQ (reference sequence). The CDR3 has 15 amino acids. DNA of the CDR3: TGTGCCAGCAGCTTTGGGGAGTATGGCAATCAGCCCCAGCATTTT. It is translated as CASSFGEYGNQPQHF.

This clonotype was counted a few times. In DNA, the CDR3 is TGTGCCATCACTGACAGGGAGCCCACTGAAGCTTTCTTT. It translates to CAITDREPTEAFF. The chain links TRBV10-3 to TRBJ1-1; 7 positions agree with TRBD1. V was pared by 7 bases and J by 4 bases, with 6 bases of the junction left unmatched. The CDR3 sequence is 13 residues long. Germline-derived CDR1 and CDR2 are ENHRY and SYGVKD.

This clonotype was seen at least ten times. The chain links TRBV7-9 to TRBJ2-7; D might be TRBD1 or TRBD2, each matching 5 bases. CDR1 and CDR2 from the germline V gene are SEHNR and FQNEAQ (reference sequence). This CDR3 has 13 amino acids. V lost 2 bases, J lost 6 bases, and 11 bases lay in between. Here the CDR3 reads CASSLRGTIEQYF. The CDR3 DNA reads as TGTGCCAGCAGCTTAAGAGGGACCATCGAGCAGTACTTC.

Details on this clonotype: This sequence may be a read error, since a much larger clone differs from it by one base. The genes are TRBV11-1 and TRBJ2-1, with TRBD2 as a possible D gene (6 bases). The CDR3 is 17 residues long. Trimming shortened V by 9 bases and J by 5 bases, and 26 bases separated the two germline ends. In germline, CDR1 is SGHAT, CDR2 FQDESV (reference sequence). CDR3 region: CARSRQSPWGEDNEQFF. The CDR3 DNA follows: TGTGCCAGAAGCCGTCAATCCCCTTGGGGGGAGGACAATGAGCAGTTCTTC.

V and J are TRBV20-1 and TRBJ2-3, with 9 bases lining up with TRBD1. CDR1 is DFQATT and CDR2 is SNEGSKA in the germline V gene (reference sequence). There are 16 residues in the CDR3. The V gene end was trimmed by 6 bases and the J gene end by 4 bases; junction bases not matched to a gene: 14. CDR3 sequence (DNA): TGCAGTGCCCCTAATACCGGGACAGGGAGGGCAGATACGCAGTATTTT. Translating it yields CSAPNTGTGRADTQYF.

This clonotype was observed a few times. The chain carries TRBV12-3 or TRBV12-4 and TRBJ2-5; no clear D gene. There are 15 residues in the CDR3. Trimming cost V 5 bases and J 3 bases, with 16 bases left between them. CDR3 sequence: CASSALAGSEETQYF. CDR3 DNA: TGTGCCAGCAGTGCCTTGGCAGGCTCCGAAGAGACCCAGTACTTC.

The chain employs TRBV7-9 and TRBJ1-2; D is possibly TRBD1 (5 bases). The germline V gene encodes CDR1 SEHNR and CDR2 FQNEAQ (reference sequence). V was shortened by 1 base and J by 1 base, with 7 bases between the two germline ends. The CDR3 sequence is 14 residues long. The CDR3 sequence: CASSLVQDNYGYTF. The CDR3, as DNA: TGTGCCAGCAGCTTAGTACAGGATAACTATGGCTACACCTTC.

This clonotype was counted at least ten times. The gene calls are TRBV7-2 and TRBJ2-6, with 10 bases that match TRBD2. The CDR3 spans 21 residues. In germline, CDR1 is SGHTA, CDR2 FQGNSA. The V and J ends lost 1 base and 0 bases, in that order; junction bases with no gene match: 12. The CDR3 protein is CASSLERRAGGPYSGANVLTF. The CDR3 DNA sequence: TGTGCCAGCAGCTTAGAGCGTCGAGCGGGAGGGCCGTACTCTGGGGCCAACGTCCTGACTTTC.

This rearrangement joins TRBV10-2 to TRBJ2-1; perhaps TRBD2 as D (5 bases). Trimming left V 10 bases short and J 0 bases short, with 7 bases between. CDR1 is WSHSY and CDR2 is SAAADI in the germline V gene. This CDR3 is built from 12 residues. As DNA, the CDR3 is TGCGCCACCCGGGGCTCCTACAATGAGCAGTTCTTC. Its protein product is CATRGSYNEQFF.

In its sample, this clonotype was seen many times. This chain joins TRBV7-2 and TRBJ1-5; D unclear. CDR1 is SGHTA and CDR2 is FQGNSA in the germline V gene. This CDR3 contains 16 residues. V lost 1 base to trimming and J lost 0 bases, with 10 bases between them. CDR3 sequence reads: CASSLEVQLSNQPQHF. For the CDR3, the DNA is TGTGCCAGCAGCTTAGAGGTACAGCTTAGCAATCAGCCCCAGCATTTT. Full variable domain (rest looked up from reference TRBV7-2 and TRBJ1-5): GAGVSQSPSNKVTEKGKDVELRCDPISGHTALYWYRQSLGQGLEFLIYFQGNSAPDKSGLPSDRFSAERTGGSVSTLTIQRTQQEDSAVYLCASSLEVQLSNQPQHFGDGTRLSIL.

The genes are TRBV29-1 and TRBJ1-1, with 10 bases that match TRBD1. V lost 3 bases and J lost 5; bases outside the gene matches: 12. Germline V gene lookup returns CDR1 SQVTM and CDR2 ANQGSEA. The CDR3 consists of 16 residues. CDR3 residues: CSVDGPVPGQGTEAFF. The DNA for the CDR3 is TGCAGCGTTGATGGACCTGTCCCGGGACAGGGGACTGAAGCTTTCTTT.

The rearrangement links TRBV13 to TRBJ2-7; 12 bases match TRBD2. In germline, CDR1 is PRHDT, CDR2 FYEKMQ (reference sequence). The CDR3 has 15 amino acids. J lost 3 bases, V lost 5 bases, and 5 bases had no gene match. This CDR3 is CASSDRTSGVYEQYF. CDR3 DNA sequence: TGTGCCAGCAGCGACCGGACTAGCGGGGTCTACGAGCAGTACTTC.